This T cell receptor (beta chain) stems from a study of CD8+ T cells in alopecia areata. Broader study findings: Significant decreases in scalp clonality and expanded CD8+ clones followed tofacitinib treatment.

Noted treatment: oral pan-JAK inhibitor, 5-10 mg twice daily. In each case, RNA was isolated and then reverse transcribed into cDNA as the sequencing template. Sequencing used immunoSEQ multiplex PCR; TCRdb keeps in-frame clones, though not all of them. The sample shows approximately 210,000 clones, approximately 65% of them seen only once. Turning to this clone: Its antigen is still unknown.

Germline loops: CDR1 SQVTM, CDR2 ANQGSEA. The V end lost 6 bases, the J end lost 2 bases, and 17 bases lay between the germline ends. The length of the CDR3 is 14 residues. This TCR derives from a human donor with alopecia areata. The sequenced sample was CD4+ T cells sorted from blood, obtained at week 44, from a patient treated with tofacitinib. The rearrangement uses TRBV29-1 and TRBJ2-7; D is perhaps TRBD1 (6 bases). Here the CDR3 DNA reads TGCAGCGTCTCAGGGTTGGGGGCGGCCTACGAGCAGTACTTC. Translation: CSVSGLGAAYEQYF.